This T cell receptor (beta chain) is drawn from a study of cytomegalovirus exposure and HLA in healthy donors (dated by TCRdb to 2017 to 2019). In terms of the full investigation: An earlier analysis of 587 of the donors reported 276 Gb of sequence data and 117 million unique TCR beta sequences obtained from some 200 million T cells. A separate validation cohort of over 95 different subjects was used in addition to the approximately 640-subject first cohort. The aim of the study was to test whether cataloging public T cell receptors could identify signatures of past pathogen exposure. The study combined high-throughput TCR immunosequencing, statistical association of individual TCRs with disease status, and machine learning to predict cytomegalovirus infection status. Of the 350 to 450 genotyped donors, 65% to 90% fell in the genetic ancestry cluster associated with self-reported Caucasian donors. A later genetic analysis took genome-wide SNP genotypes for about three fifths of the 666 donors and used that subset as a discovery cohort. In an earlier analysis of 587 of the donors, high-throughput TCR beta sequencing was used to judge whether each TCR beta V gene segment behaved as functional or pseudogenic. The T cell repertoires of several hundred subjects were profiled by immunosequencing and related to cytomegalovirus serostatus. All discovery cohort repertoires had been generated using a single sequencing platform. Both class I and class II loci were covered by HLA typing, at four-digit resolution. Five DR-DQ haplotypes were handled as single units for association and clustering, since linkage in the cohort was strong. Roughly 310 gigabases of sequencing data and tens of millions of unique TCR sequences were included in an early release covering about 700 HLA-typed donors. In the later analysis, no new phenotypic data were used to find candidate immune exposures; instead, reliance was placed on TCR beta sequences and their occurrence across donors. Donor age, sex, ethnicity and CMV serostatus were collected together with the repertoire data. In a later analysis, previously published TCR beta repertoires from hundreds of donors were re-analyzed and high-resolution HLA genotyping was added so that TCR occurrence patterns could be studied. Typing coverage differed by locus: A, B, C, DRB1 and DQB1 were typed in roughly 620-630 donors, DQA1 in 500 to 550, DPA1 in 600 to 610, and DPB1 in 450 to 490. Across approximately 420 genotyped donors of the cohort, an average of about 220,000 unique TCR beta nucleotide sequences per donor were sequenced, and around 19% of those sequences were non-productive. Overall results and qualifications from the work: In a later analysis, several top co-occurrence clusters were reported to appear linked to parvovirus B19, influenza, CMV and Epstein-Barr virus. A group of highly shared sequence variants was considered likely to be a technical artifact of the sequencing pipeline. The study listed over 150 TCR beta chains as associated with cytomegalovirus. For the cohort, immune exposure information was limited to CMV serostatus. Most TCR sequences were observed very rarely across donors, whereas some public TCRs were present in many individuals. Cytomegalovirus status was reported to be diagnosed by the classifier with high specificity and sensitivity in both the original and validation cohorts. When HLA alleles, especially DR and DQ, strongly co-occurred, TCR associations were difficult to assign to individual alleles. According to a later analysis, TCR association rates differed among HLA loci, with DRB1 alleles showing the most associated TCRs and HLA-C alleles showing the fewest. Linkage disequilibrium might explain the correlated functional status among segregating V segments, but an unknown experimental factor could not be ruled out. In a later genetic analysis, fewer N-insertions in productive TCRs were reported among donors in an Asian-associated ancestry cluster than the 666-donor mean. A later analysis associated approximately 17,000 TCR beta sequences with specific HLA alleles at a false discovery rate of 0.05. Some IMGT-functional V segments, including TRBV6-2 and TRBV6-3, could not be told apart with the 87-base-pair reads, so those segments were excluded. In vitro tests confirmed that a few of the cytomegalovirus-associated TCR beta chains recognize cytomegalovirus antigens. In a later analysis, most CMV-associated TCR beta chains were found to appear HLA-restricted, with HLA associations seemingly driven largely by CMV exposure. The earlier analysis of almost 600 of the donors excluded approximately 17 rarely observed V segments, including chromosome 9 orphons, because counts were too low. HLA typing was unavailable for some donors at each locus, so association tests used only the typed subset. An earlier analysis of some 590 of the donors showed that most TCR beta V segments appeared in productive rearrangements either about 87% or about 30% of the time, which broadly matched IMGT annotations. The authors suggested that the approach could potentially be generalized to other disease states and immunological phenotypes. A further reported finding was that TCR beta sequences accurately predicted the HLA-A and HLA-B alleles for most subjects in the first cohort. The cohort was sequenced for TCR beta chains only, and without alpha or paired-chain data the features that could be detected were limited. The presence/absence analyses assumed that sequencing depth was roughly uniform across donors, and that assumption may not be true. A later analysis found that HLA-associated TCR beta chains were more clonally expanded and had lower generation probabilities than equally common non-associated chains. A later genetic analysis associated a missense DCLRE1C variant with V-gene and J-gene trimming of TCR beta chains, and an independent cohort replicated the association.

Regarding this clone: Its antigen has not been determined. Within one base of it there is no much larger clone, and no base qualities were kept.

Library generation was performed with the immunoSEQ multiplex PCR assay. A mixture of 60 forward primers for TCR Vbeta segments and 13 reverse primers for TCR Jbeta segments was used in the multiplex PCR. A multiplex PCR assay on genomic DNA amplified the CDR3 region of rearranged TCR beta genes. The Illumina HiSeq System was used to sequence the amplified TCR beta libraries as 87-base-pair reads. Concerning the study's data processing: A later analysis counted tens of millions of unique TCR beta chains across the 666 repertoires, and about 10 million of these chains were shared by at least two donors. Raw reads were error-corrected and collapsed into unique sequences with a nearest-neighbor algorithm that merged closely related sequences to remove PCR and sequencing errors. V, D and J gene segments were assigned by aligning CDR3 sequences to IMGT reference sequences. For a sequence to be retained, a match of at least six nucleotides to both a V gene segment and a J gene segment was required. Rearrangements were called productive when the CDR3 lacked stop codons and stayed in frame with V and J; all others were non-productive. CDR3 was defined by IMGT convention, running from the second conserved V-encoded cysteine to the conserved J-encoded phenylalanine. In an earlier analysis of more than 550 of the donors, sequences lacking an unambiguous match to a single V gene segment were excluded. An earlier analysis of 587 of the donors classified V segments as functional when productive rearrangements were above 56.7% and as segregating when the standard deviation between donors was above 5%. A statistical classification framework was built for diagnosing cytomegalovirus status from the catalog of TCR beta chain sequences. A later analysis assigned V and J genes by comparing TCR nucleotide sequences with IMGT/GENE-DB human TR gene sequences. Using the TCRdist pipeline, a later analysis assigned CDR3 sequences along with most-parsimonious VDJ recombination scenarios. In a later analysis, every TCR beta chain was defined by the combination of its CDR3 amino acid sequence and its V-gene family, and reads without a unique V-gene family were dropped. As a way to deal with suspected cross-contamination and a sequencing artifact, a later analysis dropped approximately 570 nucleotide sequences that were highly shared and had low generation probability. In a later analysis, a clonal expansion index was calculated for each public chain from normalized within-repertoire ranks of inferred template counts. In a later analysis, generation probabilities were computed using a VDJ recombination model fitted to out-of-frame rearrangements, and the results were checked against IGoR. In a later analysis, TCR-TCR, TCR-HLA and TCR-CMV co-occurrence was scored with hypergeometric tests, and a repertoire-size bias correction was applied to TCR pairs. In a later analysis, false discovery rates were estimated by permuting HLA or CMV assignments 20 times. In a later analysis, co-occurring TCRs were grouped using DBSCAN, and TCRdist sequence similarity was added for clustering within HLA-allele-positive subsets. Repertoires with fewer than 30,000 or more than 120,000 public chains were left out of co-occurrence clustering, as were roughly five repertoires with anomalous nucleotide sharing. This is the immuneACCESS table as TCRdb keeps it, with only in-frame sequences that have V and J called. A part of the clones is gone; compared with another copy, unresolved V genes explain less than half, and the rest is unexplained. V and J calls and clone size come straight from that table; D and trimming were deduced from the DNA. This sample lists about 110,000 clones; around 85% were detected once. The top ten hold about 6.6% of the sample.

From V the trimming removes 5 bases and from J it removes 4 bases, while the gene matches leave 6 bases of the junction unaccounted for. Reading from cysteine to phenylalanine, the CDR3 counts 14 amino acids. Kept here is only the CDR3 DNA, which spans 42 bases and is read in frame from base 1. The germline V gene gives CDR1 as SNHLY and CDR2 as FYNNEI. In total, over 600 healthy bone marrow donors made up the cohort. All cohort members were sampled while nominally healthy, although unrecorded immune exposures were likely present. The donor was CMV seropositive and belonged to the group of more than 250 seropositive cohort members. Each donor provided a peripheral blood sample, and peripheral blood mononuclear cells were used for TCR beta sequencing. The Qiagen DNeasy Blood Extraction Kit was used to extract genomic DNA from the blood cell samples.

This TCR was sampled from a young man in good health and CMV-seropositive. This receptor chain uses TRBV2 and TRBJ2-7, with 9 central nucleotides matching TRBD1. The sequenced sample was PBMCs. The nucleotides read TGTGCCAGCAGTTACCGGACAGGGGCTTACGAGCAGTACTTC. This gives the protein CASSYRTGAYEQYF.